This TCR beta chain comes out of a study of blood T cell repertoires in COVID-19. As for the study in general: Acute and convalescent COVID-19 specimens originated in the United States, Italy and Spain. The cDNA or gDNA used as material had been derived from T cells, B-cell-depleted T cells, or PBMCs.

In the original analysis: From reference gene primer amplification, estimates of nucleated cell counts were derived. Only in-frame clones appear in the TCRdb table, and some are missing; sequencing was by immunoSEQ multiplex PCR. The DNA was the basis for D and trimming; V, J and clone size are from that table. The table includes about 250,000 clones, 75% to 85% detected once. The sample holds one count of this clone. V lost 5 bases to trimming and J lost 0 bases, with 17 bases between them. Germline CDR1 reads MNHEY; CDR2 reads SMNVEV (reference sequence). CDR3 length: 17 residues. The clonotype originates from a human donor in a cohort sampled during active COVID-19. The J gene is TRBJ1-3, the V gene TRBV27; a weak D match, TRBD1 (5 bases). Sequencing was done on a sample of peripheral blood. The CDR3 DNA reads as TGTGCCAGCAGTCCCTCGGGAGTGGGGCCCTCTGGAAACACCATATATTTT. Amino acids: CASSPSGVGPSGNTIYF.